The 21 T cell receptor beta chains presented below share a single source sample, sequenced in a study of blood T cell repertoires in COVID-19. Data came from immunoSEQ multiplex PCR; TCRdb stores just in-frame clones and leaves some out. The data show about 50,000 clones, about 81% seen once. The sequencing sample was made of peripheral blood. All receptors come from a woman aged 80 or over with COVID-19, enrolled during active disease.

Relative to its sample, this clone is medium-sized (0.01 to 0.1%). This chain uses TRBV27 with TRBJ2-7; 7 bases map to TRBD2. The CDR3 is 14 amino acids. J gave up 7 bases and V 1 base, and 7 bases lay outside the gene matches. CDR1 is MNHEY and CDR2 is SMNVEV in the germline V gene (reference sequence). CDR3 in amino acids: CASSLLGGPYEQYF. The CDR3, as DNA: TGTGCCAGCAGTTTATTGGGAGGGCCTTATGAGCAGTACTTC.

V and J are TRBV6-6 and TRBJ2-5; D is ambiguous. Germline lookup yields CDR1 MNHNY and CDR2 SVGAGI (reference sequence). The CDR3 runs 15 residues. Trimming stripped 2 bases from V and 2 bases from J, with 12 bases between. DNA of the CDR3: TGTGCCAGCAGTTACGTGACGGGTGGACAAGAGACCCAGTACTTC. It specifies CASSYVTGGQETQYF.

This rearrangement joins TRBV10-3 to TRBJ2-5, with no clear D. The germline V gene has CDR1 ENHRY and CDR2 SYGVKD. This CDR3 region has 11 residues. Trimming removed 6 bases from V and 0 bases from J, with 2 bases in between. CDR3 in amino acids: CAISNQETQYF. For the CDR3, the DNA is TGTGCCATCAGCAACCAAGAGACCCAGTACTTC.

This clone has just a few counts. The J gene is TRBJ2-7, the V gene TRBV28; D perhaps matches TRBD1 (6 bases). Trimming left V 6 bases short and J 4 bases short, with 16 bases between. Germline CDR1 and CDR2: MDHEN and SYDVKM. The CDR3 loop spans 14 amino acids. CDR3 amino acids: CASSDWDKAYEQYF. In nucleotides, the CDR3 is TGTGCCAGCAGCGACTGGGACAAGGCTTACGAGCAGTACTTC.

The gene calls are TRBV6-5 and TRBJ1-5, with no clear D. Trimming took 5 bases from V and 3 from J, leaving 14 bases between them. The CDR3 loop spans 15 amino acids. The V gene's germline CDR1 is MNHEY and CDR2 SVGAGI. CDR3 DNA sequence: TGTGCCAGCAGTCCACCCGGAGGGTTCAATCAGCCCCAGCATTTT. This sequence encodes CASSPPGGFNQPQHF.

The V and J genes are TRBV27 and TRBJ1-2; 11 nucleotides align to TRBD1. CDR3 length equals 14 residues. Looked up from germline, CDR1 is MNHEY and CDR2 is SMNVEV (reference sequence). The ends lost 4 bases at V and 2 bases at J; junction bases unmatched: 0. The CDR3 is CASSWTGGNYGYTF. In DNA form, the CDR3 reads TGTGCCAGCAGTTGGACAGGGGGCAACTATGGCTACACCTTC.

This chain joins TRBV18 and TRBJ1-1, with D perhaps matching TRBD1 (6 bases). Germline lookup yields CDR1 KGHSH and CDR2 LQKENI. The CDR3 totals 14 residues. V was pared by 4 bases and J by 0 bases, with 9 bases between. The CDR3 region has the DNA TGTGCCAGCTCACTTACAGGGATGAACACTGAAGCTTTCTTT. Protein: CASSLTGMNTEAFF.

The chain links TRBV7-3 to TRBJ2-1; D gene unclear. In germline, CDR1 is SGHTA, CDR2 FQGTGA. V gave up 0 bases and J gave up 7 bases, with 13 bases separating them. The CDR3 has 15 amino acids. Here the CDR3 DNA reads TGTGCCAGCAGCTTAACAGGCGGCCTTACAAATGAGCAGTTCTTC. Encoded protein: CASSLTGGLTNEQFF.

CDR3 region: CASSRTWGGGSSYEQYF. CDR3 DNA sequence: TGCGCCAGCAGCAGGACTTGGGGCGGGGGGAGCTCCTACGAGCAGTACTTC. The gene calls are TRBV4-1 and TRBJ2-7; 8 bases are a match to TRBD2. This CDR3 has 17 amino acids. Per germline, CDR1 MGHRA and CDR2 YSYEKL. J lost 0 bases, V lost 5 bases, and 12 bases had no gene match.

This chain joins TRBV19 and TRBJ2-1; D possibly corresponds to TRBD2 (5 bases). CDR1 LNHDA and CDR2 SQIVND come from the germline V gene (reference sequence). The germline V and J ends were trimmed by 6 bases and 3 bases, with 15 bases remaining between them. The CDR3 is 15 amino acids. Here the CDR3 reads CASRVQEADYNEQFF. The CDR3 nucleotides read TGTGCCAGTAGGGTTCAGGAGGCAGACTACAATGAGCAGTTCTTC. The entire variable domain, with the rest obtained from reference TRBV19 and TRBJ2-1, is as follows: DGGITQSPKYLFRKEGQNVTLSCEQNLNHDAMYWYRQDPGQGLRLIYYSQIVNDFQKGDIAEGYSVSREKKESFPLTVTSAQKNPTAFYLCASRVQEADYNEQFFGPGTRLTVL.

This clone was seen a single time. The gene calls are TRBV19 and TRBJ2-1; 14 nucleotides agree with TRBD2. Germline V gene sequence: CDR1 LNHDA, CDR2 SQIVND (reference sequence). V shed 6 bases and J 4 bases; nucleotides not matched to a gene: 8. The CDR3 is made up of 17 amino acids. The CDR3 region is CASRTTSGRGGYNEQFF. The CDR3, as DNA: TGTGCCAGTAGGACGACTAGCGGGAGGGGCGGGTACAATGAGCAGTTCTTC.

The chain is built from TRBV19 and TRBJ1-1, with D perhaps matching TRBD1 (6 bases). The CDR3 loop spans 16 amino acids. Germline values: CDR1 LNHDA, CDR2 SQIVND (reference sequence). V was pared by 6 bases and J by 0 bases, with 17 bases between. DNA of the CDR3: TGTGCCAGTAGCCAATCAGGGGTCCGGGTGAACACTGAAGCTTTCTTT. Translated, it gives CASSQSGVRVNTEAFF.

This chain links TRBV5-6 with TRBJ2-3; D is undetermined. V lost 0 bases to trimming and J lost 2 bases, with 7 bases between them. The germline gives CDR1 SGHDT, CDR2 YYEEEE. This CDR3 comprises 14 residues. CDR3 nucleotide sequence: TGTGCCAGCAGCTTGGGAACTTACACAGATACGCAGTATTTT. Protein sequence: CASSLGTYTDTQYF.

The chain couples TRBV7-3 to TRBJ2-3; D is perhaps TRBD2 (6 bases). CDR1 is SGHTA, CDR2 FQGTGA, per germline. Trimming removed 0 bases from V and 5 bases from J, with 6 bases in between. The CDR3 consists of 13 residues. The CDR3 here is CASSLTSGDTQYF. CDR3 bases: TGTGCCAGCAGCTTAACTAGCGGAGATACGCAGTATTTT.

The J gene is TRBJ2-1, the V gene TRBV7-2, with 7 positions matching TRBD2. The germline V gene encodes CDR1 SGHTA and CDR2 FQGNSA. V shed 7 bases, J shed 0 bases, and the junction held 6 bases outside the gene matches. CDR3 length: 15 amino acids. CDR3 loop: CASTSGGSSYNEQFF. CDR3 nucleotides: TGTGCCAGCACTTCGGGCGGGAGCTCCTACAATGAGCAGTTCTTC.

This clone was detected once. The chain recombines TRBV30 with TRBJ2-7; D is uncertain. The V gene's germline CDR1 is GTSNPN and CDR2 SVGIG (reference sequence). Trimming removed 1 base from V and 3 bases from J, with 7 bases in between. This CDR3 is built from 12 residues. CDR3 loop: CAWSAHVYEQYF. DNA for the CDR3: TGTGCCTGGAGTGCACATGTCTACGAGCAGTACTTC. Full variable domain (remainder filled in from reference TRBV30 and TRBJ2-7): SQTIHQWPATLVQPVGSPLSLECTVEGTSNPNLYWYRQAAGRGLQLLFYSVGIGQISSEVPQNLSASRPQDRQFILSSKKLLLSDSGFYLCAWSAHVYEQYFGPGTRLTVT.

The chain uses TRBV18 and TRBJ2-3, with TRBD1 identical over 10 bases. The CDR3 is made up of 15 amino acids. CDR1 is KGHSH, CDR2 LQKENI, per germline. The V gene end was trimmed by 0 bases and the J gene end by 4 bases; junction bases not matched to a gene: 1. In DNA form, the CDR3 reads TGTGCCAGCTCACCACCGACAGGGGGCGCAGATACGCAGTATTTT. Amino acid sequence: CASSPPTGGADTQYF.

This clone showed up just a few times. This chain links TRBV14 with TRBJ1-2; D not certain. The CDR3 covers 13 residues. The V gene's germline CDR1 is SGHDN and CDR2 FVKESK. Trimming removed 4 bases from V and 4 bases from J, with 10 bases in between. CDR3 sequence (DNA): TGTGCCAGCAGCCCCAAGAACAGCTATGGCTACACCTTC. Its protein product is CASSPKNSYGYTF. The full variable domain, with the rest looked up from reference TRBV14 and TRBJ1-2, is EAGVTQFPSHSVIEKGQTVTLRCDPISGHDNLYWYRRVMGKEIKFLLHFVKESKQDESGMPNNRFLAERTGGTYSTLKVQPAELEDSGVYFCASSPKNSYGYTFGSGTRLTVV.

This clone was seen only a few times. V is TRBV19 and J is TRBJ2-3; perhaps TRBD2 as D (6 bases). Germline CDR1 LNHDA, CDR2 SQIVND (reference sequence). CDR3 length: 15 residues. The V end was cut by 6 bases, the J end by 0 bases, with 13 bases between. As DNA, the CDR3 is TGTGCCAGTAGCACCGGGGGAACTAGCACAGATACGCAGTATTTT. It yields the protein CASSTGGTSTDTQYF.

This clone was observed a single time. The chain uses TRBV9 and TRBJ2-1, with TRBD2 identical over 8 bases. Losses at the gene ends were 5 bases for V and 9 bases for J; bases not matched to a gene: 7. From germline, CDR1 is SGDLS and CDR2 YYNGEE. The CDR3 is 13 amino acids. CDR3 in amino acids: CASRPSGSGEQFF. The CDR3 DNA reads TGTGCCAGCAGACCCAGCGGGAGCGGTGAGCAGTTCTTC. The entire variable domain, with the rest obtained from reference TRBV9 and TRBJ2-1, is as follows: DSGVTQTPKHLITATGQRVTLRCSPRSGDLSVYWYQQSLDQGLQFLIQYYNGEERAKGNILERFSAQQFPDLHSELNLSSLELGDSALYFCASRPSGSGEQFFGPGTRLTVL.

The V gene is TRBV7-3, the J gene TRBJ2-1; 7 positions agree with TRBD2. Trimming cost V 0 bases and J 1 base; bases outside gene matches: 3. The CDR3 covers 16 residues. Per germline, CDR1 SGHTA and CDR2 FQGTGA. CDR3: CASSLTGSGSYNEQFF. The CDR3 nucleotides read TGTGCCAGCAGCTTAACTGGTAGCGGGTCCTACAATGAGCAGTTCTTC. Together with reference TRBV7-3 and TRBJ2-1, the CDR3 gives the full variable domain: GAGVSQTPSNKVTEKGKYVELRCDPISGHTALYWYRQSLGQGPEFLIYFQGTGAADDSGLPNDRFFAVRPEGSVSTLKIQRTERGDSAVYLCASSLTGSGSYNEQFFGPGTRLTVL.